This is a list of T cell receptor beta chains from one sample in a study of CD4 T cells in relation to SARS-CoV-2 and coronaviruses. Using immunoSEQ multiplex PCR, the repertoire was profiled, and TCRdb retains in-frame clones only, with some absent. The repertoire holds approximately 36,000 clones, with about 79% as singletons. These receptors have no identified antigens. Source material: naive CD4+ T cells from PBMCs, cultured in vitro. The receptors originated from an adult with COVID-19. CDR3s include the opening cysteine and the closing phenylalanine or tryptophan. The order of the fields is V gene, CDR3 length, J gene, CDR3 protein.

TRBV5-1	16	TRBJ1-3	CASSSDPTGSGNTIYF
TRBV7-6	16	TRBJ2-7	CASSLEETSGPDEQYF
TRBV4-1	15	TRBJ2-1	CASSQGEGVYNEQFF
TRBV27	14	TRBJ2-1	CASRLAGEYNEQFF
TRBV4-3	15	TRBJ1-2	CASSHLDQGTGGYTF
TRBV7-8	15	TRBJ1-2	CASSLGWQPNYGYTF
TRBV7-8	18	TRBJ2-3	CASSLTPTGTRSTDTQYF
TRBV10-3	16	TRBJ2-7	CAISGTSGRNQYEQYF
TRBV6-1	12	TRBJ2-5	CASSEVVETQYF
TRBV27	15	TRBJ2-3	CASSLNDPKADTQYF
TRBV7-6	16	TRBJ2-7	CASSLTITGVSYEQYF
TRBV15	15	TRBJ2-5	CATSRAQQGFETQYF
TRBV13	15	TRBJ2-1	CASSFPRSGINEQFF
TRBV4-3	17	TRBJ2-6	CASSQDRLPSGANVLTF
TRBV5-1	14	TRBJ2-1	CASSGGLGSGEQFF
TRBV6-2/TRBV6-3	14	TRBJ1-1	CASSYSGRSTEAFF
TRBV7-9	16	TRBJ1-6	CASSPLLSSYNSPLHF
TRBV4-1	17	TRBJ2-2	CASRLGSARGNTGELFF
TRBV6-2/TRBV6-3	15	TRBJ2-6	CASSQSSSGANVLTF
TRBV3-1/TRBV3-2	15	TRBJ2-7	CASSRRTSGAGEQYF
TRBV7-3	15	TRBJ2-1	CASSRGPESYNEQFF
TRBV3-1/TRBV3-2	16	TRBJ1-4	CASSQGLGAGGEKLFF
TRBV18	16	TRBJ2-3	CASSDRQGSGTDTQYF
TRBV11-1	16	TRBJ2-5	CASRVGSTSGRETQYF
TRBV6-2/TRBV6-3	15	TRBJ2-7	CASSYSTSGAYEQYF
TRBV6-4	15	TRBJ2-1	CASSRTGSGYNEQFF
TRBV6-6	11	TRBJ1-1	CACGRATEAFF
TRBV29-1	14	TRBJ1-1	CSDRSQGGGTEAFF
TRBV7-8	15	TRBJ1-5	CASSLQTAVNQPQHF
TRBV14	13	TRBJ2-5	CASSSHAGETQYF
TRBV9	14	TRBJ2-7	CASSVDRDSYEQYF
TRBV19	21	TRBJ1-5	CASSIDPAQGRGSYSNQPQHF
TRBV7-9	14	TRBJ2-1	CASRGREGYNEQFF
TRBV28	16	TRBJ2-5	CASSLSGIMATETQYF
TRBV18	13	TRBJ1-1	CASSPAGGTEAFF
TRBV28	15	TRBJ2-1	CASSSPSPGTGKQFF
TRBV27	13	TRBJ2-7	CASSFGGGYEQYF
TRBV5-1	15	TRBJ2-7	CASSKLAGGMYEQYF
TRBV4-2	18	TRBJ2-3	CASSQESLGTGGADTQYF
TRBV10-3	11	TRBJ1-2	CAIHDSGGYTF
TRBV24-1	16	TRBJ2-3	CATSDPGQVEADTQYF
TRBV7-6	17	TRBJ1-3	CASSLSPPPGTGNTIYF
TRBV12-3/TRBV12-4	13	TRBJ2-7	CASSLRRSAEQYF
TRBV5-1	13	TRBJ2-3	CASSLMGQRTQYF
TRBV7-2	15	TRBJ2-7	CASSLSGSQLYEQYF
TRBV28	14	TRBJ1-6	CASSLPDRSSPLHF
TRBV18	15	TRBJ1-1	CASSRGQGMNTEAFF
TRBV7-8	17	TRBJ2-2	CASSLVVWQRNTGELFF
TRBV6-5	15	TRBJ2-7	CASISSAGGSYEQYF
TRBV11-2	15	TRBJ1-3	CASSLRSVSGNTIYF